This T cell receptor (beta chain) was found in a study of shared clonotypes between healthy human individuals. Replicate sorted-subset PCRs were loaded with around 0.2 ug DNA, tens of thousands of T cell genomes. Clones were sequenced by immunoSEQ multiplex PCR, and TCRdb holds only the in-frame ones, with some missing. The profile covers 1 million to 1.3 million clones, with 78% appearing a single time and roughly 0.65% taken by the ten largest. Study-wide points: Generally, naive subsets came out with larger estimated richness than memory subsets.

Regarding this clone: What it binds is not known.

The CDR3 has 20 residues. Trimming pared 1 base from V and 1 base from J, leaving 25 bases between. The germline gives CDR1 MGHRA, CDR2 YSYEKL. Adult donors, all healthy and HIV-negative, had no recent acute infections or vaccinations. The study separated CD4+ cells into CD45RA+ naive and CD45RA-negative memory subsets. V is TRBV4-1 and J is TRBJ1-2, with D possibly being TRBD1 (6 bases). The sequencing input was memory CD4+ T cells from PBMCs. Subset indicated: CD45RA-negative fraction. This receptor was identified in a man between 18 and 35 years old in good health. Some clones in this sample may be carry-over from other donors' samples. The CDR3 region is CASSQGRGVRRGADNYGYTF. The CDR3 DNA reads TGCGCCAGCAGCCAAGGAAGAGGGGTGCGGCGGGGGGCAGATAACTATGGCTACACCTTC.